This entry is about one TCR beta chain. The antigen is unknown. These data originate in a study of prognosis after radiotherapy for stage I lung cancer. V dropped 6 bases and J dropped 5 bases, with 13 bases sitting between them. The CDR3 is made up of 14 amino acids. Germline V gene data show CDR1 as MNHNS and CDR2 as SASEGT. Study-wide findings and caveats: Patients with distant metastases had lower Shannon entropy after stereotactic body radiation therapy.

It was by two-round multiplex PCR that TCR beta CDR3 was amplified from genomic DNA. With primers specific to each TRBV and TRBJ gene, the first-round PCR was performed. TCRdb fed the multiplex PCR reads into MiXCR, producing one record per CDR3 protein. The data hold roughly 11,000 distinct CDR3 sequences, with roughly half observed a single time. Source: PBMCs, taken before or after stereotactic body radiation therapy (not recorded which). This chain joins TRBV6-1 and TRBJ2-2, with D tentatively TRBD1 (6 bases). The clonotype comes from a donor aged 50 or older with non-small cell lung cancer. CDR3 region: CASRRQVMTGELFF. As DNA, the CDR3 is TGTGCCAGCAGACGACAGGTGATGACCGGGGAGCTGTTTTTT.